Listed below are T cell receptor beta chains from one sample, sequenced in a study of shared clonotypes between healthy human individuals. Using immunoSEQ multiplex PCR, the repertoire was profiled, and TCRdb retains in-frame clones only, with some absent. Of around 1.9 million clones in the sample, roughly 95% were seen once. Sequencing used naive CD8+ T cells from PBMCs. These receptors were taken from a man aged 18-30 years in good health. Some clones in this sample may be carry-over from other donors' samples. CDR3s include the opening cysteine and the closing phenylalanine or tryptophan. D genes are given only for firm matches. Clone size, where shown, is once, few, many, or a class for clones that have expanded.

-	TRBJ1-4	-	TRBV19	17	TGTGCCAGTAGCTTGGACAGAGTGGATTCAACTAATGAAAAACTGTTTTTT	CASSLDRVDSTNEKLFF
few	TRBJ2-2	-	TRBV10-1	11	TGCGCCAGCAGCGCCACCGGGGAGCTGTTTTTT	CASSATGELFF
-	TRBJ2-5	TRBD1	TRBV28	15	TGTGCCAGCAGTCCCAGACAGGGGGCGCTGGAGACCCAGTACTTC	CASSPRQGALETQYF
-	TRBJ2-7	-	TRBV27	15	TGTGCCAGCAGTTTAAGTCGAGTAGTCCCCTACGAGCAGTACTTC	CASSLSRVVPYEQYF
-	TRBJ2-7	-	TRBV30	13	TGTGCCTGGAACGATAGGGTTTACGGCGAGCAGTACTTC	CAWNDRVYGEQYF
-	TRBJ2-1	TRBD2	TRBV7-9	14	TGTGCCAGCAGCTTAGGCGGGAGGGCCCCTGAGCAGTTCTTC	CASSLGGRAPEQFF
-	TRBJ2-7	-	TRBV6-5	15	TGTGCCAGCAGTTACTCGAAACTGCGCTCCTACGAGCAGTACTTC	CASSYSKLRSYEQYF
-	TRBJ2-3	-	TRBV19	15	TGTGCCAGTAGTATAAGGGGGACTAGCACAGATACGCAGTATTTT	CASSIRGTSTDTQYF
-	TRBJ2-7	-	TRBV4-2	16	TGTGCCAGCAGCCAAGTGCTCCAGGCCAGCCCCTACGAGCAGTACTTC	CASSQVLQASPYEQYF
few	TRBJ2-7	TRBD2	TRBV7-9	11	TGTGCCAGCCGAGAAGCGGGAGAGCAGTACTTC	CASREAGEQYF
-	TRBJ2-7	TRBD1	TRBV30	14	TGTGCCTGGAGTGAGGGCAGGGGGCTATACGAGCAGTACTTC	CAWSEGRGLYEQYF
-	TRBJ1-5	TRBD1	TRBV19	13	TGTGCCAGTAGTTCCAGGGGGAATCAGCCCCAGCATTTT	CASSSRGNQPQHF
once	TRBJ2-7	-	TRBV28	12	TGTGCCAGCAGCCTCAGGGGGGACGAGCAGTACTTC	CASSLRGDEQYF
-	TRBJ2-7	-	TRBV27	13	TGTGCCAGCAGTTTAGGCGGGGCGGGCGAGCAGTACTTC	CASSLGGAGEQYF
-	TRBJ2-7	TRBD2	TRBV25-1	14	TGTGCCAGCAGCCTGCGGCTAGCGGGAGCCGAGCAGTACTTC	CASSLRLAGAEQYF
-	TRBJ2-5	TRBD1	TRBV19	14	TGTGCCAGTAGTCCCGACAGGGTTCAAGAGACCCAGTACTTC	CASSPDRVQETQYF
-	TRBJ1-3	-	TRBV9	15	TGTGCCAGCAGCCCGACGGGGCAAGGTGGAAACACCATATATTTT	CASSPTGQGGNTIYF
few	TRBJ1-5	-	TRBV7-9	18	TGTGCCAGCAGCTTAGCTCACAGGGATGGTGATAGCAATCAGCCCCAGCATTTT	CASSLAHRDGDSNQPQHF
-	TRBJ1-1	TRBD1	TRBV6-5	15	TGTGCCAGCAGGCCAACAGGGGAGTTGAGGACTGAAGCTTTCTTT	CASRPTGELRTEAFF
-	TRBJ2-7	-	TRBV27	11	TGTGCCAGCGCCACCGGGGCCGAGCAGTACTTC	CASATGAEQYF
-	TRBJ2-7	TRBD1	TRBV27	15	TGTGCCAGCAGTTCGCCGGGACAGAGCTCCTACGAGCAGTACTTC	CASSSPGQSSYEQYF
-	TRBJ2-7	-	TRBV29-1	12	TGCAGCGTCCGATCCGGACCCTACGAGCAGTACTTC	CSVRSGPYEQYF
-	TRBJ2-7	-	TRBV6-5	16	TGTGCCAGCAGTTACTCGAAGGGGTTCCGGCTTTACGAGCAGTACTTC	CASSYSKGFRLYEQYF
-	TRBJ2-4	-	TRBV28	15	TGTGCCAGCAGTTTGGTGGGTCAGGGGACGGACATTCAGTACTTC	CASSLVGQGTDIQYF
-	TRBJ2-5	-	TRBV27	14	TGTGCCAGCAGTGCCAAACGGCCCCAAGAGACCCAGTACTTC	CASSAKRPQETQYF
-	TRBJ2-7	TRBD1	TRBV2	14	TGTGCCAGCAGTGTGGGACAGACCCTCTACGAGCAGTACTTC	CASSVGQTLYEQYF
-	TRBJ1-1	-	TRBV30	13	TGTGCCTGGAGTGTCTCAGTCTCGAGTGAAGCTTTCTTT	CAWSVSVSSEAFF
once	TRBJ2-7	-	TRBV6-5	15	TGTGCCAGCCACCCGACTAGGGTGGTTTCCCACGAGCAGTACTTC	CASHPTRVVSHEQYF
-	TRBJ2-2	-	TRBV27	14	TGTGCCAGCAGTTTAGGGGGGCTGATCGGGGAGCTGTTTTTT	CASSLGGLIGELFF
once	TRBJ2-7	-	TRBV19	12	TGTGCCACCCGCCAAGGGCGAGCCGAGCAGTACTTC	CATRQGRAEQYF
once	TRBJ1-4	TRBD1	TRBV9	15	TGTGCCAGCAGCGTAGGGCAACAGGGGAGTGAAAAACTGTTTTTT	CASSVGQQGSEKLFF
-	TRBJ2-7	-	TRBV28	12	TGTGCCAGCAGCCTAGGGGAGTACGAGCAGTACTTC	CASSLGEYEQYF
-	TRBJ1-5	-	TRBV5-6	15	TGTGCCAGCAGCCTATTAACAGGGTCGGAGCAGCCCCAGCATTTT	CASSLLTGSEQPQHF
once	TRBJ1-2	-	TRBV6-5	11	TGTGCCAGCAGCGACTATTATGGCTACACCTTC	CASSDYYGYTF
-	TRBJ2-7	TRBD2	TRBV6-5	13	TGTGCCAGTACCGGGACTAGGTCCTACGAGCAGTACTTC	CASTGTRSYEQYF
-	TRBJ1-5	-	TRBV18	15	TGTGCCAGCTCACTAGACCCGTCGCCCAATCAGCCCCAGCATTTT	CASSLDPSPNQPQHF
-	TRBJ2-7	-	TRBV28	15	TGTGCCAGCAGCCCACTCCGGGACGGGTCCTACGAGCAGTACTTC	CASSPLRDGSYEQYF
-	TRBJ1-2	-	TRBV27	12	TGTGCCAGCAGGGAAGGGGTACACGGCTACACCTTC	CASREGVHGYTF
-	TRBJ2-7	TRBD2	TRBV29-1	13	TGCAGCGTTGAAGGCGGGGGAGTCTTCGAGCAGTACTTC	CSVEGGGVFEQYF
-	TRBJ2-5	-	TRBV7-8	16	TGTGCCAGCAGCTTCCGTCTGGGGGGAGTGGTTGAGACCCAGTACTTC	CASSFRLGGVVETQYF
-	TRBJ2-5	TRBD2	TRBV18	17	TGTGCCAGCTCACCACCGAGGATAGCGGGAGTTGGAGAGACCCAGTACTTC	CASSPPRIAGVGETQYF
-	TRBJ2-7	TRBD2	TRBV28	20	TGTGCCAGCAACATGCCTGACCTGAGCGGGAGTAATGGGATCTCCTACGAGCAGTACTTC	CASNMPDLSGSNGISYEQYF
-	TRBJ2-5	TRBD2	TRBV6-6	16	TGTGCCAGCAGTTACTCCCCTAGCGGGAGTTCAGAGACCCAGTACTTC	CASSYSPSGSSETQYF
-	TRBJ2-5	TRBD2	TRBV6-5	15	TGTGCCAGCAGACCTAGCGGGAGGGCCGCAGAGACCCAGTACTTC	CASRPSGRAAETQYF
-	TRBJ2-1	TRBD2	TRBV4-1	16	TGCGCCAGCAGCCACCTAGCGGGGAGCTCCTACAATGAGCAGTTCTTC	CASSHLAGSSYNEQFF
-	TRBJ2-7	-	TRBV6-1	12	TGTGCCAGCAGTGAATTTGGGAACGAGCAGTACTTC	CASSEFGNEQYF
-	TRBJ2-1	TRBD2	TRBV9	16	TGTGCCAGCAGCCCTCTAGCGGGAGCGGCCTACAATGAGCAGTTCTTC	CASSPLAGAAYNEQFF
-	TRBJ2-7	TRBD2	TRBV7-9	16	TGTGCCAGCAGCTTCACCGCGGGAGATTTCCCCTACGAGCAGTACTTC	CASSFTAGDFPYEQYF
once	TRBJ1-2	-	TRBV7-9	11	TGTGCCAGCAGCTTAGTAGACGGCTACACCTTC	CASSLVDGYTF
-	TRBJ2-5	TRBD1	TRBV19	17	TGTGCCAGTAGTATAGACATTTTCCAGGGGGAAGGAGAGACCCAGTACTTC	CASSIDIFQGEGETQYF
-	TRBJ1-1	-	TRBV28	12	TGTGCCAGCACCCCCCCGAACACTGAAGCTTTCTTT	CASTPPNTEAFF
-	TRBJ2-1	-	TRBV5-1	16	TGCGCCAGCAGCTTGATTACAGGTAGCTCCTACAATGAGCAGTTCTTC	CASSLITGSSYNEQFF
-	TRBJ2-1	-	TRBV15	13	TGTGCCACCAGCCTCGGACTCCTCGAACAGTTTGTCTTC	CATSLGLLEQFVF
-	TRBJ2-7	-	TRBV28	14	TGTGCCAGCAGTTTAGTTCAGGCAGGCGACGAGCAGTACTTC	CASSLVQAGDEQYF
-	TRBJ2-7	-	TRBV27	13	TGTGCCAGCAGTTTAATGGGGGGCTCCGAGCAGTACTTC	CASSLMGGSEQYF
-	TRBJ2-7	-	TRBV6-1	13	TGTGCCAGCAGTGAAGCCCCACCCTACGAGCAGTACTTC	CASSEAPPYEQYF